The entry that follows covers one T cell receptor (beta chain) sequence. TCRdb reanalysed the 5' RACE reads using MiXCR and keeps one entry per CDR3 protein. Here the sample spans tens of thousands of distinct CDR3 sequences, around a quarter being singletons. The data stem from a study of early T cells in non-severe SARS-CoV-2 infection. The CDR3 contains 16 residues. In germline, CDR1 is LNHDA, CDR2 SQIVND (reference sequence). The junction had 4 bases not matched to a gene; V was cut back by 3 bases and J by 0 bases. This receptor was obtained from an adult who was a healthcare worker with PCR-confirmed SARS-CoV-2 infection or an uninfected control (not recorded which). The gene calls are TRBV19 and TRBJ2-1, with 8 bases matching TRBD2. The sequencing used whole blood, collected at baseline. CDR3 DNA sequence: TGTGCCAGTAGTATCCAGCGGGGGAGCTCCTACAATGAGCAGTTCTTC. Amino acid sequence: CASSIQRGSSYNEQFF.